What follows is one T cell receptor beta chain and its context. The sample originates from a study of shared clonotypes between healthy human individuals. Genomic DNA of every subset was divided equally among multiple immunoSEQ plates. The table came from immunoSEQ multiplex PCR; TCRdb's copy has only in-frame clones and leaves some out. The table records 2,500,000 or so clones, 80% to 95% of them present only once. Trimming left V 7 bases short and J 0 bases short, with 8 bases between. The CDR3 covers 13 residues. CDR1 is MNHNS and CDR2 is SASEGT in the germline V gene. The receptor's source is a young man in good health. Some clones in this sample may be carry-over from other donors' samples. The chain combines TRBV6-1 with TRBJ2-3; a possible D gene is TRBD2 (5 bases). Sequencing was performed on naive CD4+ T cells from PBMCs. Subset specified: CD45RA+ positively selected. This chain's CDR3 is CASTWTSTDTQYF. Written as DNA, the CDR3 is TGTGCCAGCACCTGGACTAGCACAGATACGCAGTATTTT.